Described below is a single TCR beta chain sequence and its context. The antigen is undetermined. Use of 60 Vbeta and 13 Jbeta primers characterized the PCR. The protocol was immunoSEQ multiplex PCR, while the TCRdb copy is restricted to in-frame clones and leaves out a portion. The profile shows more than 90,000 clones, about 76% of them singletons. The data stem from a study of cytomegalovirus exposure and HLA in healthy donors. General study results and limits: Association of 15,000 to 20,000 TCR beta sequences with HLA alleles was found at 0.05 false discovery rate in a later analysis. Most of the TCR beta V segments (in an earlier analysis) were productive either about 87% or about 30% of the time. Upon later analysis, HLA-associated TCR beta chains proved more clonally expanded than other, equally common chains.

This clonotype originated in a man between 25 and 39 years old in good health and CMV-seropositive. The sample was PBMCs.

The CDR3 loop is CASSLGSYEAFF. Here the CDR3 DNA reads TGTGCCAGCAGCCTAGGGTCCTATGAAGCTTTCTTT. This chain uses TRBV11-2 with TRBJ1-1; D is ambiguous. Per germline, CDR1 SGHAT and CDR2 FQNNGV. This CDR3 contains 12 residues. Trimming left V 5 bases short and J 7 bases short, with 11 bases between.